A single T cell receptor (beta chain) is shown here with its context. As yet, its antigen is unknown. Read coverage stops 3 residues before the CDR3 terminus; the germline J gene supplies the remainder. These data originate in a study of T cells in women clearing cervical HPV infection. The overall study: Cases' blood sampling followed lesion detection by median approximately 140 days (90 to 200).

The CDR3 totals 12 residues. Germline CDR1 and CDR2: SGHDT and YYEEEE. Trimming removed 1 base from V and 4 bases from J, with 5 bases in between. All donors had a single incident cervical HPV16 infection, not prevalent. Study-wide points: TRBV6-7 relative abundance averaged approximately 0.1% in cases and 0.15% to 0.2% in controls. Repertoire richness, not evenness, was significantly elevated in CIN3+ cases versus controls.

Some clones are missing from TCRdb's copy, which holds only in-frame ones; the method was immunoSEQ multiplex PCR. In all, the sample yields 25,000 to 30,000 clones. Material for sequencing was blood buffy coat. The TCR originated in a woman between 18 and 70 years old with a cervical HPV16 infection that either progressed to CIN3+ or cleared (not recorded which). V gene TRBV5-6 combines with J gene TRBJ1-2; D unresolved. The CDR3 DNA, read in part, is TGTGCCAGCAGCTTGCAAGGCTATGGC. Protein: CASSLQGYG. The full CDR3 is CASSLQGYGYTF.